This TCR beta chain was observed in a study of radiotherapy plus CTLA-4 blockade in lung cancer. Study-wide context: Among enrolled patients, over 15% responded and around 30% achieved disease control. Study-level results: In blood, after radiotherapy plus ipilimumab, tumor-derived TCR clones expanded. Increased serum interferon-beta after radiation also reportedly predicted response strongly.

Per the germline V gene, CDR1 is SGHAT and CDR2 is FQNNGV. Trimming removed 5 bases from V and 5 bases from J; junction bases left unmatched: 5. The CDR3 consists of 13 residues. Patients with chemo-refractory metastatic non-small-cell lung cancer received focal radiation plus CTLA-4 blockade with ipilimumab. Libraries were prepared by immunoSEQ multiplex PCR; TCRdb keeps only in-frame clonotypes and omits some of them. The sample lists roughly 70,000 clones, around nine tenths occurring once. Turning to this clone: Its antigen is undetermined.

The clonotype comes from a human donor with non-small cell lung cancer that progressed on radiotherapy plus ipilimumab. Sample: peripheral blood, taken from a patient treated with radiotherapy plus ipilimumab. This rearrangement joins TRBV11-2 to TRBJ1-2, with 7 bases matching TRBD1. The CDR3 DNA sequence: TGTGCCAGCAGCCCGTTGACAGGGTATGGCTACACCTTC. Translated: CASSPLTGYGYTF.